The 5 T cell receptor beta chains presented below share a single source sample, sequenced in a study of low-dose radiotherapy and immunotherapy resistance in tumors. Specified time point: after trial treatment. Treatment specified: LDRT plus nivolumab, ipilimumab, low-dose cyclophosphamide and aspirin (RACIN trial). Gene-specific TRAV and TRBV primers were used for first-strand cDNA, covering alpha and beta chains. A roughly 22-cycle PCR with a constant-region primer and V-primer adapter amplified TCRs. TCRdb re-derived calls from the reads in MiXCR, one entry per CDR3 protein. Of 80,000 or so distinct CDR3 sequences detected, around a sixth appear once; the ten largest clones hold approximately 1.5%. The sample in question was PBMCs, obtained after low-dose radiotherapy plus immunotherapy. These receptors originate from a male donor with prostate cancer.

This clonotype was detected ten times or more. V and J are TRBV28 and TRBJ2-7; D is unresolved. This CDR3 contains 12 residues. V dropped 2 bases and J dropped 1 base, with 3 bases sitting between them. CDR1 MDHEN and CDR2 SYDVKM come from the germline V gene. The CDR3 DNA sequence: TGTGCCAGCAGTTTAGTGTCCTACGAGCAGTACTTC. Protein sequence: CASSLVSYEQYF. Looking up the rest from reference TRBV28 and TRBJ2-7 gives the full variable domain: DVKVTQSSRYLVKRTGEKVFLECVQDMDHENMFWYRQDPGLGLRLIYFSYDVKMKEKGDIPEGYSVSREKKERFSLILESASTNQTSMYLCASSLVSYEQYFGPGTRLTVT.

This clonotype showed up many times. The V gene is TRBV2, the J gene TRBJ2-7; 7 bases agree with TRBD1. The V gene end was trimmed by 8 bases and the J gene end by 0 bases; junction bases not matched to a gene: 7. The CDR3 runs to 14 residues. Germline values: CDR1 SNHLY, CDR2 FYNNEI. CDR3 amino acids: CASAPGTDSYEQYF. For the CDR3, the DNA is TGTGCCAGCGCACCCGGGACAGACTCCTACGAGCAGTACTTC.

V and J are TRBV14 and TRBJ1-1, with D possibly TRBD1 on 5 matching bases. V was trimmed by 1 base and J by 14 bases, leaving 26 bases between them. The CDR3 is made up of 16 amino acids. Germline CDR1 reads SGHDN; CDR2 reads FVKESK. CDR3 region: CASSQGDGGLNTETFF. CDR3 DNA: TGTGCCAGCAGCCAAGGAGACGGGGGGTTGAACACTGAAACATTCTTT.

This clonotype came up many times. V gene TRBV4-3 combines with J gene TRBJ1-2; TRBD1 matches 7 bases. CDR1 and CDR2 from the germline V gene are LGHNA and YSLEER. This CDR3 is built from 14 residues. The junction had 5 bases not matched to a gene; V was cut back by 6 bases and J by 1 base. CDR3 loop: CASRPGQNNYGYTF. CDR3 coding DNA: TGCGCCAGCAGACCGGGACAGAATAACTATGGCTACACCTTC.

This clonotype has only a few counts. The rearrangement links TRBV7-6 to TRBJ2-1, with D uncertain. Germline CDR1 SGHVS, CDR2 FNYEAQ. CDR3 length equals 13 residues. Trimming shortened V by 6 bases and J by 8 bases, and 14 bases separated the two germline ends. The CDR3 spells CASRRTAGHEQFF. DNA of the CDR3: TGTGCCAGCAGGCGAACAGCAGGCCATGAGCAGTTCTTC.